The clone carrying this T cell receptor beta chain came up a few times. No antigen is known for it. This entry comes from a study of beta chain features in type 1 diabetes. General study points: Sampled from patients, naive, central memory and Treg TCRB repertoires appeared more similar than those sampled from healthy donors. Shorter TCRB CDR3s, moderately but significantly so, marked every one of the four CD4+ subsets in Type 1 diabetes patients. When VDJ junctions were examined, type 1 diabetes patients showed fewer insertions and more deletions.

The germline V gene has CDR1 MGHDK and CDR2 SYGVNS. The germline V and J ends were trimmed by 3 bases and 8 bases, with 14 bases remaining between them. The CDR3 has 14 residues. Every isolated RNA sample was fully reverse transcribed, so sequencing captured expressed TCRB transcripts. Method: immunoSEQ multiplex PCR; TCRdb's copy keeps in-frame clones and lacks some. Of about 650,000 clones listed, around 12% were seen once; the top ten hold over 0.1%. A single heparinised blood sample, averaging roughly 100 mL, was obtained per donor. The receptor comes from a man under 40 with type 1 diabetes. Sample: naive CD4+ T cells from blood. The rearrangement uses TRBV25-1 and TRBJ1-3; a possible D gene is TRBD1 (5 bases). In DNA form, the CDR3 reads TGTGCCAGCAGTGATGGGGGGTCAAGGGACACCATATATTTT. Encoded protein: CASSDGGSRDTIYF.